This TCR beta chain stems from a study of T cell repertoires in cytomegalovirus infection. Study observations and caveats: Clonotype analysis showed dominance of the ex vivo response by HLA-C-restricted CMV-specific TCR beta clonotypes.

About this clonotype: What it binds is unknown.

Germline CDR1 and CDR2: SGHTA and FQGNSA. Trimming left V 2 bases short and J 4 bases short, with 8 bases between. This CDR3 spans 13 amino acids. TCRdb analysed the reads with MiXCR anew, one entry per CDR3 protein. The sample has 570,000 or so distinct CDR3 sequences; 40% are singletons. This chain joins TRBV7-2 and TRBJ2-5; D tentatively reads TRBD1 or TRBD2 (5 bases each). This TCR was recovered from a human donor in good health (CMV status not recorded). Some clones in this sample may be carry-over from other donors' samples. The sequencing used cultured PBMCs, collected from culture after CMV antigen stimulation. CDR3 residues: CASSLYGGETQYF. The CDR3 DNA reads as TGTGCCAGCAGCTTATATGGGGGAGAGACCCAGTACTTC.